This is a list of T cell receptor beta chains from one sample in a study of shared clonotypes between healthy human individuals. Libraries were prepared by immunoSEQ multiplex PCR; TCRdb keeps only in-frame clonotypes and omits some of them. The table has about 1 million clones, roughly 80% seen once. The specimen was memory CD4+ T cells sorted from blood. Receptor source: a man aged 18 to 30 in good health. Each CDR3 is given with its conserved first and last residue. D genes are given only for firm matches. Size is stated for part of the rows, as once, few or many counts, or as a class when the clone is expanded.

d_call j_call clone_size v_call cdr3_nt cdr3_aa
TRBD2 TRBJ2-1 NA TRBV30 TGTGCCTGGAGCTACCTGGCCGGGAGGGGGAATGAGCAGTTCTTC CAWSYLAGRGNEQFF
NA TRBJ1-5 NA TRBV19 TGTGCCAGTAGTGCGTTTGGACAAAATAGCAATCAGCCCCAGCATTTT CASSAFGQNSNQPQHF
NA TRBJ2-1 NA TRBV9 TGTGCCAGCAGCGTAAACGGGCTGAACAATGAGCAGTTCTTC CASSVNGLNNEQFF
NA TRBJ2-1 once TRBV28 TGTGCCAGCACAATCAAGAGGGGCATGTCCTACAATGAGCAGTTCTTC CASTIKRGMSYNEQFF
NA TRBJ2-2 NA TRBV7-9 TGTGCCAGCGTAGGGCTTGGAAACACCGGGGAGCTGTTTTTT CASVGLGNTGELFF
TRBD1 TRBJ2-1 once TRBV25-1 TGTGCCAGCAGTTCCTCCACAGGGGTCTCCTACAATGAGCAGTTCTTC CASSSSTGVSYNEQFF
NA TRBJ1-4 few TRBV10-3 TGTGCCATCAGTGATTCAGGAGGTACTAATGAAAAACTGTTTTTT CAISDSGGTNEKLFF
TRBD1 TRBJ1-1 NA TRBV7-8 TGTGCCAGCAGCTGGGGACAGGGCTTTGGGGCTTTCTTT CASSWGQGFGAFF
TRBD1 TRBJ1-2 NA TRBV6-1 TGTGCCAGCAGTCTCAGACAGGGGAATGGCTACACCTTC CASSLRQGNGYTF
NA TRBJ2-1 NA TRBV28 TGTGCCAGCACCTTACCCCAGGGGCGGGAGCAGTTCTTC CASTLPQGREQFF